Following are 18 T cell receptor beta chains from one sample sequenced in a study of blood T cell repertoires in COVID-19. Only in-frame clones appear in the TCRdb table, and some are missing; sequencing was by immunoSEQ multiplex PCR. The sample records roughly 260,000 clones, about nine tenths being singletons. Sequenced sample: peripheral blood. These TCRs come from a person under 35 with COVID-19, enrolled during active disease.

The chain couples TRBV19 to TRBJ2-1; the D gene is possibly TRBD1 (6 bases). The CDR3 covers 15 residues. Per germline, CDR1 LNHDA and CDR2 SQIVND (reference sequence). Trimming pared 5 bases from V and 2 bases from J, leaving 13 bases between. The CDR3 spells CASSVRDNAYNEQFF. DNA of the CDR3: TGTGCCAGTAGTGTCCGGGACAATGCCTACAATGAGCAGTTCTTC.

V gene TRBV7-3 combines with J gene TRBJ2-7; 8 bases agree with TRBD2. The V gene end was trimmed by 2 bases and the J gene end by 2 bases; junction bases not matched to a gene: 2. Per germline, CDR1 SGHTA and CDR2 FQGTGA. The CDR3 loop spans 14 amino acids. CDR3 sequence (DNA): TGTGCCAGCAGCTTAGCGGGGGGCACCTACGAGCAGTACTTC. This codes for CASSLAGGTYEQYF. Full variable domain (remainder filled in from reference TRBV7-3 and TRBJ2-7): GAGVSQTPSNKVTEKGKYVELRCDPISGHTALYWYRQSLGQGPEFLIYFQGTGAADDSGLPNDRFFAVRPEGSVSTLKIQRTERGDSAVYLCASSLAGGTYEQYFGPGTRLTVT.

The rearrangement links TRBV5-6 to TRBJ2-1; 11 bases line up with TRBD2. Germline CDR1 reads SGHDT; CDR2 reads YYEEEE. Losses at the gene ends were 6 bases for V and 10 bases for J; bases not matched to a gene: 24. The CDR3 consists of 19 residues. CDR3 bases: TGTGCCAGCACCCCCGCCCCGGCTAGCGGGAGGCCGGGACGAGCGGAGCAGTTCTTC. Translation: CASTPAPASGRPGRAEQFF.

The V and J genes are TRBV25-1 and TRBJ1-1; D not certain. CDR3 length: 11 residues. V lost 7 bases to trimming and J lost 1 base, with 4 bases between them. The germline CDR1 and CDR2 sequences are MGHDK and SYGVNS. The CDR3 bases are TGTGCCAGCATAAAGAACACTGAAGCTTTCTTT. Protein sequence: CASIKNTEAFF.

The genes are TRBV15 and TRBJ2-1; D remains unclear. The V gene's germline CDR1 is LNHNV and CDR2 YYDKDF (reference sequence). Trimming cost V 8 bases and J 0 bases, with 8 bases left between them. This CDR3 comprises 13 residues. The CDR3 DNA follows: TGTGCCACCTCAGCTAGCTCCTACAATGAGCAGTTCTTC. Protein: CATSASSYNEQFF.

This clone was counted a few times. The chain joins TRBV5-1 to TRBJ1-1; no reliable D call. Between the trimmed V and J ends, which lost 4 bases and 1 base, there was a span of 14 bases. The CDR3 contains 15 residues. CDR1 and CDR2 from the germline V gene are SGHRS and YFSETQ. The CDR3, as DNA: TGCGCCAGCAGCCTCCTAGAGTTTGCGAACACTGAAGCTTTCTTT. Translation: CASSLLEFANTEAFF.

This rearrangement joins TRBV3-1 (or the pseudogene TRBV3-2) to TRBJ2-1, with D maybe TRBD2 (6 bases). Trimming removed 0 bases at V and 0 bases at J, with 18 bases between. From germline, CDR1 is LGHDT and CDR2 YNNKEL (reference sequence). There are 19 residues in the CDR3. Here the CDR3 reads CASSQDLGGSRSSYNEQFF. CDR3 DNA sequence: TGTGCCAGCAGCCAAGATCTCGGGGGAAGCAGGAGCTCCTACAATGAGCAGTTCTTC.

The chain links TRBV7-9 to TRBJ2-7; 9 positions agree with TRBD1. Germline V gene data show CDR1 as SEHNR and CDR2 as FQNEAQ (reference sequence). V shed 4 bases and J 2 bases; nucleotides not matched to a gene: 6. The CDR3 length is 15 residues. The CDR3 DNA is TGTGCCAGCAGCTCCCTGGGACAGGGAACCTACGAGCAGTACTTC. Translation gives CASSSLGQGTYEQYF. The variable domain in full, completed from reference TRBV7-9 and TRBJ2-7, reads DTGVSQNPRHKITKRGQNVTFRCDPISEHNRLYWYRQTLGQGPEFLTYFQNEAQLEKSRLLSDRFSAERPKGSFSTLEIQRTEQGDSAMYLCASSSLGQGTYEQYFGPGTRLTVT.

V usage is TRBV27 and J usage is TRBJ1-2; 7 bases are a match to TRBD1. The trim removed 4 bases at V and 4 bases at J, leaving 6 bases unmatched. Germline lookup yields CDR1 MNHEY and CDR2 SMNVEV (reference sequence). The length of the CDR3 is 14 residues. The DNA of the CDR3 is TGTGCCAGCAGTTCTACAGGGGCTAGCTATGGCTACACCTTC. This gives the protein CASSSTGASYGYTF.

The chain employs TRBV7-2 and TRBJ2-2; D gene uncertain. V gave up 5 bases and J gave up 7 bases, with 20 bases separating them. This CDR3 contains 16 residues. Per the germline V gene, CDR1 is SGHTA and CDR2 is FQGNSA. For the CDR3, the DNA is TGTGCCAGCAGCCCCAAAATTGTTCAGAATGGCGGGGAGCTGTTTTTT. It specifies CASSPKIVQNGGELFF.

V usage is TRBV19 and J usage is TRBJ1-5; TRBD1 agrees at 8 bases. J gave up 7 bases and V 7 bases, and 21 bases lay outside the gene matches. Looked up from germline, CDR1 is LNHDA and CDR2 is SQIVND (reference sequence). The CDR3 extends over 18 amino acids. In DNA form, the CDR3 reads TGTGCCAGTACCGTATCCCCGGCTATGACAGGGGCTCACCAGCCCCAGCATTTT. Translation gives CASTVSPAMTGAHQPQHF.

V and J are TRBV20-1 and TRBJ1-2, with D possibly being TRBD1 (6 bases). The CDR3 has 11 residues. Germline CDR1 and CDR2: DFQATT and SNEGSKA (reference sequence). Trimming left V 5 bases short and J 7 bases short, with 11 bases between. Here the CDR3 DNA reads TGCAGTGCTGCAGGGGCTATTGGCTACACCTTC. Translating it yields CSAAGAIGYTF.

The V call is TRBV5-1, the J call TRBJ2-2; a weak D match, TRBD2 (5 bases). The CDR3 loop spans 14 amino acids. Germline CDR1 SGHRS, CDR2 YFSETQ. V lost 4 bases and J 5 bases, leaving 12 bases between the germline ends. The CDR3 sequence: CASSGRTFTGELFF. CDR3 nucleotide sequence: TGCGCCAGCAGCGGAAGGACTTTTACCGGGGAGCTGTTTTTT.

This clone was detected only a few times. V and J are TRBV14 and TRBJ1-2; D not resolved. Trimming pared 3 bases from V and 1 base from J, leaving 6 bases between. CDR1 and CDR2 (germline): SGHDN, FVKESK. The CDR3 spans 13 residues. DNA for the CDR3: TGTGCCAGCAGCCAGTCCGTTAACTATGGCTACACCTTC. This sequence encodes CASSQSVNYGYTF.

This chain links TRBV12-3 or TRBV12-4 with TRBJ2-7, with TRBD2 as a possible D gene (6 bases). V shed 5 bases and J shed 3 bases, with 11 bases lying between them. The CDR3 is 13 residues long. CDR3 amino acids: CASSTGTYYEQYF. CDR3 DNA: TGTGCCAGCAGTACCGGGACTTACTACGAGCAGTACTTC.

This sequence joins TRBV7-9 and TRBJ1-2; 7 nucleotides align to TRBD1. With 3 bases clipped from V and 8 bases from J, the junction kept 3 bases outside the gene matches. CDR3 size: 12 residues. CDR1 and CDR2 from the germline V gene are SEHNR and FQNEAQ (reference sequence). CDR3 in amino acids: CASSFQGGGYTF. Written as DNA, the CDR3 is TGTGCCAGCAGCTTCCAGGGGGGCGGCTACACCTTC.

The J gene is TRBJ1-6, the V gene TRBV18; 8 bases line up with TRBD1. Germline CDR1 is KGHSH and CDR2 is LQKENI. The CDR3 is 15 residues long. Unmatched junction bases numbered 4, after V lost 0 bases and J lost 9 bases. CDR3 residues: CASSPPGQAFSPLHF. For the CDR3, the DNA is TGTGCCAGCTCACCACCGGGACAGGCCTTTTCACCCCTCCACTTT.

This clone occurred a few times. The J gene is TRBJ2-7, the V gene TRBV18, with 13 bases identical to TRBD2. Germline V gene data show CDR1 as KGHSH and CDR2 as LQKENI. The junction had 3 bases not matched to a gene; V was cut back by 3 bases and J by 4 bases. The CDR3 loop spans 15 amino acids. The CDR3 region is CASSPGLAGEYEQYF. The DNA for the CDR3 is TGTGCCAGCTCACCCGGACTAGCGGGAGAGTACGAGCAGTACTTC.